These 12 T cell receptor beta chains originate from one sample sequenced in a study of shared clonotypes between healthy human individuals. Sequenced by immunoSEQ multiplex PCR; TCRdb stores in-frame clones only, minus some. The table has roughly 2.4 million clones, roughly 95% seen once. The material sequenced was naive CD4+ T cells sorted from blood. Subset given: CD45RA+ positively selected. The source of these receptors is a man aged 18-30 years in good health.

V usage is TRBV6-1 and J usage is TRBJ2-2, with D hard to call. V was clipped by 3 bases and J by 5 bases, with 7 bases between them. CDR3 length equals 13 residues. Germline V gene sequence: CDR1 MNHNS, CDR2 SASEGT. This CDR3 reads CASSDIGTGELFF. For the CDR3, the DNA is TGTGCCAGCAGTGATATCGGGACCGGGGAGCTGTTTTTT.

This clone was observed a single time. V and J are TRBV7-2 and TRBJ1-4; TRBD1 might be the D (5 bases). Trimming stripped 5 bases from V and 0 bases from J, with 16 bases between. The germline gives CDR1 SGHTA, CDR2 FQGNSA. The CDR3 consists of 17 residues. CDR3 protein: CASSLRDGQPTNEKLFF. As DNA, the CDR3 is TGTGCCAGCAGCCTCCGGGACGGACAACCAACTAATGAAAAACTGTTTTTT.

V and J are TRBV5-6 and TRBJ2-5; a possible D gene is TRBD2 (5 bases). The CDR3 totals 14 residues. V lost 4 bases, J lost 3 bases, and 13 bases lay in between. Germline V gives CDR1 SGHDT, CDR2 YYEEEE. The CDR3, as DNA: TGTGCCAGCAGCCCCCGGACTGTCGAAGAGACCCAGTACTTC. It is translated as CASSPRTVEETQYF.

This chain links TRBV5-4 with TRBJ2-1; no definite D call. The CDR3 totals 12 residues. The germline CDR1 and CDR2 sequences are SGHNT and YYREEE (reference sequence). Trimming stripped 1 base from V and 5 bases from J, with 4 bases between. This chain's CDR3 is CASSLRDNEQFF. CDR3 DNA: TGTGCCAGCAGCTTGAGAGACAATGAGCAGTTCTTC.

The CDR3 protein is CASSESRKVGTGGGYTF. CDR3 sequence (DNA): TGCGCCAGCAGTGAGTCGAGGAAAGTGGGGACAGGGGGTGGCTACACCTTC. The chain combines TRBV10-2 with TRBJ1-2; TRBD1 matches 11 bases. The germline gives CDR1 WSHSY, CDR2 SAAADI. Trimming took 0 bases from V and 7 from J; bases not matched to a gene: 10. This CDR3 contains 17 residues.

To note about this clone: The same CDR3 can be traced to other DNA sequences in this sample. The V call is TRBV2, the J call TRBJ1-1; no firm D call. The germline V gene has CDR1 SNHLY and CDR2 FYNNEI. With 4 bases removed from V and 2 bases from J, the gap between germline ends came to 8 bases. The CDR3 has 13 residues. CDR3 coding DNA: TGTGCCAGCAGTGTGGAGGGAAACACTGAAGCTTTCTTT. It yields the protein CASSVEGNTEAFF.

The chain recombines TRBV6-4 with TRBJ2-7; D is unclear. CDR1 and CDR2 (germline): MRHNA, SNTAGT. This CDR3 has 11 residues. The V end was cut by 7 bases, the J end by 3 bases, with 7 bases between. CDR3 nucleotide sequence: TGTGCCAGCACTTTGGACTACGAGCAGTACTTC. The encoded protein is CASTLDYEQYF.

The chain has TRBV18 and TRBJ1-1; the D is unclear. The CDR3 covers 16 residues. Trimming took off 6 bases at V and 2 bases at J, with 19 bases between the two ends. The germline V gene encodes CDR1 KGHSH and CDR2 LQKENI. In DNA form, the CDR3 reads TGTGCCAGCTCGCTACACCACGGGAGCATTAACACTGAAGCTTTCTTT. Translating it yields CASSLHHGSINTEAFF.

The V gene is TRBV28, the J gene TRBJ1-5; TRBD1 matches 8 bases. Germline CDR1 and CDR2: MDHEN and SYDVKM. The CDR3 is made up of 15 amino acids. V shed 7 bases and J 4 bases; nucleotides not matched to a gene: 9. CDR3: CASTETGEGNQPQHF. In DNA form, the CDR3 reads TGTGCCAGCACAGAGACAGGGGAAGGGAATCAGCCCCAGCATTTT.

The chain joins TRBV7-2 to TRBJ2-5, with 8 bases fitting TRBD2. From germline, CDR1 is SGHTA and CDR2 FQGNSA. The CDR3 covers 16 residues. The junction had 10 bases not matched to a gene; V was cut back by 2 bases and J by 5 bases. CDR3 in amino acids: CASSLYISGSGETQYF. DNA of the CDR3: TGTGCCAGCAGCTTATATATAAGCGGGAGTGGGGAGACCCAGTACTTC. Full variable domain (outside the CDR3, taken from reference TRBV7-2 and TRBJ2-5): GAGVSQSPSNKVTEKGKDVELRCDPISGHTALYWYRQSLGQGLEFLIYFQGNSAPDKSGLPSDRFSAERTGGSVSTLTIQRTQQEDSAVYLCASSLYISGSGETQYFGPGTRLLVL.

The rearrangement uses TRBV29-1 and TRBJ2-1; no firm D call. Trimming removed 6 bases from V and 3 bases from J, with 15 bases in between. This CDR3 spans 14 amino acids. Germline assignment: CDR1 SQVTM and CDR2 ANQGSEA. This CDR3 reads CSVPDSRLYNEQFF. The CDR3 DNA sequence: TGCAGCGTCCCCGACTCCCGTCTCTACAATGAGCAGTTCTTC.

The rearrangement links TRBV6-5 to TRBJ1-2; TRBD1 matches 7 bases. V trimming: 5 bases; J trimming: 3 bases; junction bases outside the gene matches: 9. Germline assignment: CDR1 MNHEY and CDR2 SVGAGI. This CDR3 contains 15 residues. CDR3 coding DNA: TGTGCCAGCAGTCCAGGGGGGCAGACCTACTATGGCTACACCTTC. Protein product: CASSPGGQTYYGYTF.